The rows below give T cell receptor beta chains drawn from one sample of a study of cytomegalovirus exposure and HLA in healthy donors. The method was immunoSEQ multiplex PCR; TCRdb's version includes in-frame clones alone and lacks a portion of them. The table records 150,000 to 200,000 clones, around three quarters of them present only once. Sequencing input: PBMCs. Receptor source: a middle-aged woman in good health and CMV-seronegative. Each CDR3 is given with its conserved first and last residue. A D gene is named only where the DNA matches it firmly. A row's size may be missing; if present it is once, few, many or a size class.

j_call: TRBJ2-1
v_call: TRBV11-3
d_call: .
clone_size: .
cdr3_nt: TGTGCCAGCAAACCCGACAGGGGAGGGTCCTACAATGAGCAGTTCTTC
cdr3_aa: CASKPDRGGSYNEQFF

j_call: TRBJ2-2
v_call: TRBV12-5
d_call: TRBD2
clone_size: .
cdr3_nt: TGTGCTAGTGGTGTAGGCGGGAGCCCATTCACCGGGGAGCTGTTTTTT
cdr3_aa: CASGVGGSPFTGELFF

j_call: TRBJ2-3
v_call: TRBV6-1
d_call: TRBD2
clone_size: .
cdr3_nt: TGTGCCAGCAGTGAAGCCTATAGCGGGAGCGCAGATACGCAGTATTTT
cdr3_aa: CASSEAYSGSADTQYF

j_call: TRBJ1-2
v_call: TRBV5-8
d_call: .
clone_size: .
cdr3_nt: TGTGCCAGCAGCCAACCCCCTAGGGGCGGCTACACCTTC
cdr3_aa: CASSQPPRGGYTF

j_call: TRBJ2-3
v_call: TRBV7-9
d_call: TRBD2
clone_size: few
cdr3_nt: TGTGCCAGCCGTAACCGACTAGCGGGATGGAGAGGGGATACGCAGTATTTT
cdr3_aa: CASRNRLAGWRGDTQYF

j_call: TRBJ1-4
v_call: TRBV15
d_call: .
clone_size: few
cdr3_nt: TGTGCCACCAGCAGAGGTACGGGGGGAAACGAAAAACTGTTTTTT
cdr3_aa: CATSRGTGGNEKLFF

j_call: TRBJ2-7
v_call: TRBV28
d_call: .
clone_size: few
cdr3_nt: TGTGCCAGCAAGTTCGGGGGAGGCTACGAGCAGTACTTC
cdr3_aa: CASKFGGGYEQYF

j_call: TRBJ2-1
v_call: TRBV11-1
d_call: TRBD1
clone_size: few
cdr3_nt: TGTGCCAGCAGCTTCTTCGGACAGGGTGGGCATGAGCAGTTCTTC
cdr3_aa: CASSFFGQGGHEQFF

j_call: TRBJ2-3
v_call: TRBV14
d_call: .
clone_size: .
cdr3_nt: TGTGCCAGCAGCCAAGATTTTGTGAAGCCGACAGATACGCAGTATTTT
cdr3_aa: CASSQDFVKPTDTQYF

j_call: TRBJ2-1
v_call: TRBV5-1
d_call: .
clone_size: .
cdr3_nt: TGCGCCAGCAGTCTAACCGGGTACAATAAGCAGTTCTTC
cdr3_aa: CASSLTGYNKQFF

j_call: TRBJ1-3
v_call: TRBV4-1
d_call: TRBD1
clone_size: .
cdr3_nt: TGCGCCAGCAGCCAGCTTGACAGGGCCGGAAACACCATATATTTT
cdr3_aa: CASSQLDRAGNTIYF

j_call: TRBJ1-4
v_call: TRBV29-1
d_call: TRBD1
clone_size: .
cdr3_nt: TGCAGCGTTGTTGAACAGGGGGCCGTGGGTGAAAAACTGTTTTTT
cdr3_aa: CSVVEQGAVGEKLFF

j_call: TRBJ2-7
v_call: TRBV30
d_call: .
clone_size: .
cdr3_nt: TGTGCCTGGAAGGTAGATCCGGGGTCCTACGAGCAGTACTTC
cdr3_aa: CAWKVDPGSYEQYF

j_call: TRBJ1-4
v_call: TRBV9
d_call: TRBD1
clone_size: .
cdr3_nt: TGTGCCAGCAGCGTAGGGGACAGGGGCGCTTATAATGAAAAACTGTTTTTT
cdr3_aa: CASSVGDRGAYNEKLFF

j_call: TRBJ2-3
v_call: TRBV18
d_call: TRBD1
clone_size: .
cdr3_nt: TGTGCCAGCTCACCACAGGGGACAGATTACACAGATACGCAGTATTTT
cdr3_aa: CASSPQGTDYTDTQYF

j_call: TRBJ1-1
v_call: TRBV2
d_call: .
clone_size: .
cdr3_nt: TGTGCCAGCATAGGAAATGGCAGGGTAGGAGACACTGAAGCTTTCTTT
cdr3_aa: CASIGNGRVGDTEAFF

j_call: TRBJ2-3
v_call: TRBV19
d_call: TRBD2
clone_size: .
cdr3_nt: TGTGCCAGTAGTATAGAGGCGGGATCCGGGACTAGCGGTTTCACAGATACGCAGTATTTT
cdr3_aa: CASSIEAGSGTSGFTDTQYF

j_call: TRBJ1-1
v_call: TRBV11-3
d_call: .
clone_size: few
cdr3_nt: TGTGCCAGCAGCCCAGGGAACACTGAAGCTTTCTTT
cdr3_aa: CASSPGNTEAFF

j_call: TRBJ1-1
v_call: TRBV10-3
d_call: TRBD1
clone_size: .
cdr3_nt: TGTGCCACCAGGGGGGCAAACACTGAAGCTTTCTTT
cdr3_aa: CATRGANTEAFF

j_call: TRBJ1-1
v_call: TRBV6-1
d_call: .
clone_size: .
cdr3_nt: TGTGCCAGCAGTGAAGCGAGGGTGAACACTGAAGCTTTCTTT
cdr3_aa: CASSEARVNTEAFF

j_call: TRBJ2-7
v_call: TRBV28
d_call: .
clone_size: few
cdr3_nt: TGTGCCAGCAGTCTACTTGAACAGGGACGGGGGGACGAGCAGTACTTC
cdr3_aa: CASSLLEQGRGDEQYF

j_call: TRBJ2-3
v_call: TRBV5-5
d_call: TRBD2
clone_size: .
cdr3_nt: TGTGCCAGCAGCTTGGAAGCGCGGGGGAGAGGGGAAAATACGCAGTATTTT
cdr3_aa: CASSLEARGRGENTQYF

j_call: TRBJ1-2
v_call: TRBV14
d_call: TRBD1
clone_size: .
cdr3_nt: TGTGCCAGCAGCCTCGGGACAGGGGCGTCTTATGGCTACACCTTC
cdr3_aa: CASSLGTGASYGYTF

j_call: TRBJ2-1
v_call: TRBV27
d_call: .
clone_size: .
cdr3_nt: TGTGCCAGCAGTTCCAACCTCGGGGTAGGCTCCTACAATGAGCAGTTCTTC
cdr3_aa: CASSSNLGVGSYNEQFF

j_call: TRBJ2-3
v_call: TRBV6-5
d_call: TRBD1
clone_size: .
cdr3_nt: TGTGCCAGCAGTTACTCTTATGGGACAGGGACAGATACGCAGTATTTT
cdr3_aa: CASSYSYGTGTDTQYF

j_call: TRBJ1-1
v_call: TRBV2
d_call: .
clone_size: few
cdr3_nt: TGTGCCAGCAGTTATGGGCAAAACACTGAAGCTTTCTTT
cdr3_aa: CASSYGQNTEAFF

j_call: TRBJ2-5
v_call: TRBV30
d_call: .
clone_size: .
cdr3_nt: TGTGCCTGGAGTCGTCAGGGGATGGAGACCCAGTACTTC
cdr3_aa: CAWSRQGMETQYF

j_call: TRBJ2-7
v_call: TRBV5-1
d_call: TRBD1
clone_size: once
cdr3_nt: TGCGCCAGCAGCATCGGGACAGGGGGCGCGCACGAGCAGTACTTC
cdr3_aa: CASSIGTGGAHEQYF

j_call: TRBJ2-7
v_call: TRBV4-2
d_call: TRBD1
clone_size: .
cdr3_nt: TGTGCCAGCAGCCAGGGCCGGACAGGACGGTACGAGCAGTACTTC
cdr3_aa: CASSQGRTGRYEQYF

j_call: TRBJ1-5
v_call: TRBV6-5
d_call: TRBD1
clone_size: .
cdr3_nt: TGTGCCAGCAGTACCCGACAGGGTTTAAATCAGCCCCAGCATTTT
cdr3_aa: CASSTRQGLNQPQHF

j_call: TRBJ2-1
v_call: TRBV5-1
d_call: TRBD2
clone_size: .
cdr3_nt: TGCGCCAGCAGCTTGCTCCCGGGACTAGCGAGTAATGAGCAGTTCTTC
cdr3_aa: CASSLLPGLASNEQFF

j_call: TRBJ2-1
v_call: TRBV18
d_call: TRBD1
clone_size: .
cdr3_nt: TGTGCCAGCTCACCACCAGGGGGCGTTAGTAATGAGCAGTTCTTC
cdr3_aa: CASSPPGGVSNEQFF

j_call: TRBJ2-1
v_call: TRBV2
d_call: TRBD2
clone_size: .
cdr3_nt: TGTGCCACAGGAGGGACTAGCGGGAGAGGAGAGCAGTTCTTC
cdr3_aa: CATGGTSGRGEQFF

j_call: TRBJ2-5
v_call: TRBV2
d_call: TRBD2
clone_size: .
cdr3_nt: TGTGCCAGCAGGGCGATACTTTTACTAGCGGGATGGGAGACCCAGTACTTC
cdr3_aa: CASRAILLLAGWETQYF

j_call: TRBJ2-5
v_call: TRBV6-5
d_call: TRBD2
clone_size: .
cdr3_nt: TGTGCCAGCACCCAACCGGGGGGGACGCAGACCCAGTACTTC
cdr3_aa: CASTQPGGTQTQYF

j_call: TRBJ2-7
v_call: TRBV7-2
d_call: .
clone_size: .
cdr3_nt: TGTGCCAGCAGCCCCGTCTCGGGACTTACCTACGAGCAGTACTTC
cdr3_aa: CASSPVSGLTYEQYF

j_call: TRBJ2-7
v_call: TRBV10-3
d_call: .
clone_size: few
cdr3_nt: TGTGCCATCAGTGAGTCAGTCCGCGGCGAGCAGTACTTC
cdr3_aa: CAISESVRGEQYF

j_call: TRBJ1-1
v_call: TRBV2
d_call: .
clone_size: .
cdr3_nt: TGTGCCAGCAGCTACGAGAGTGAAGCTTTCTTT
cdr3_aa: CASSYESEAFF

j_call: TRBJ2-7
v_call: TRBV5-4
d_call: .
clone_size: few
cdr3_nt: TGTGCCAGCAGCCCGGGGGGCGGGACTCAGGGACACGAGCAGTACTTC
cdr3_aa: CASSPGGGTQGHEQYF

j_call: TRBJ2-1
v_call: TRBV30
d_call: TRBD2
clone_size: .
cdr3_nt: TGTGCCTGGAGTGGATTACCGGGACTAAGTAATGAGCAGTTCTTC
cdr3_aa: CAWSGLPGLSNEQFF

j_call: TRBJ1-1
v_call: TRBV5-1
d_call: .
clone_size: .
cdr3_nt: TGCGCCAGCAGCTTCCTTCAAATGGGGGCGGCTGAAGCTTTCTTT
cdr3_aa: CASSFLQMGAAEAFF

j_call: TRBJ2-7
v_call: TRBV4-2
d_call: .
clone_size: .
cdr3_nt: TGTGCCAGCAGCCAAGAAGGAGGCTTGGATGACGAGCAGTACTTC
cdr3_aa: CASSQEGGLDDEQYF

j_call: TRBJ2-1
v_call: TRBV2
d_call: .
clone_size: few
cdr3_nt: TGTGCCAGCAGTGTTGGCGGGGACAATGAGCAGTTCTTC
cdr3_aa: CASSVGGDNEQFF

j_call: TRBJ2-7
v_call: TRBV15
d_call: TRBD2
clone_size: .
cdr3_nt: TGTGCCACCAGCAGAGGGATTATAGCGGGAGTACCCTACGAGCAGTACTTC
cdr3_aa: CATSRGIIAGVPYEQYF

j_call: TRBJ2-4
v_call: TRBV5-1
d_call: TRBD2
clone_size: few
cdr3_nt: TGCGCCAGCAGCTCGGGACTAGCGGGAGTTTTAGACATTCAGTACTTC
cdr3_aa: CASSSGLAGVLDIQYF

j_call: TRBJ1-1
v_call: TRBV18
d_call: TRBD1
clone_size: .
cdr3_nt: TGTGCCAGCTCACTGGCAGGGGGGATGAACACTGAAGCTTTCTTT
cdr3_aa: CASSLAGGMNTEAFF

j_call: TRBJ1-4
v_call: TRBV2
d_call: .
clone_size: .
cdr3_nt: TGTGCCAGCAGCCTTGCGGGGTCGAGGTCTAGTGAAAAACTGTTTTTT
cdr3_aa: CASSLAGSRSSEKLFF

j_call: TRBJ2-3
v_call: TRBV28
d_call: TRBD2
clone_size: few
cdr3_nt: TGTGCCAGCAGTCCAGCGGGACTAGCGTCAGATACGCAGTATTTT
cdr3_aa: CASSPAGLASDTQYF

j_call: TRBJ1-5
v_call: TRBV19
d_call: TRBD1
clone_size: .
cdr3_nt: TGTGCCAGTACCTCGGGACAGGGGGATCAGCCCCAGCATTTT
cdr3_aa: CASTSGQGDQPQHF

j_call: TRBJ2-4
v_call: TRBV11-2
d_call: TRBD2
clone_size: .
cdr3_nt: TGTGCCAGCAGCGGGGAGGGAAACATTCAGTACTTC
cdr3_aa: CASSGEGNIQYF

j_call: TRBJ1-2
v_call: TRBV11-2
d_call: .
clone_size: once
cdr3_nt: TGTGCCAGCAGCTTAGTTTTACAGGGCTCCTATGGCTACACCTTC
cdr3_aa: CASSLVLQGSYGYTF